The clone carrying this T cell receptor (beta chain) was counted ten times or more. Its antigen is as yet unknown. Patients who underwent sequencing had shown CD8+CD57+ cell expansion by flow cytometry. Severe acquired aplastic anemia was present in all patients. No therapy had been given to the patients at the time of blood sampling. The CDR3 covers 14 residues. The V gene end was trimmed by 6 bases and the J gene end by 3 bases; junction bases not matched to a gene: 6. In germline, CDR1 is MNHNS, CDR2 SASEGT. The data are from a study of CD8+CD57+ T cells in acquired aplastic anemia. Turning to the study itself: Each DNA sample taken from sorted CD4+ and CD8+ cells came to about 3.4 ug on average. Notes on the study in general: Patients shared some 30 CD8+ CDR3 sequences with controls.

Researchers used genomic DNA as the template to profile TCR beta VDJ and CDR3. TCRdb redid the calling of the reads with MiXCR, one entry per CDR3 protein. The profile shows around 120,000 distinct CDR3 sequences, about 40% of them singletons. The source is a human donor with aplastic anemia. The chain couples TRBV6-1 to TRBJ2-7; 9 positions match TRBD1. The sequenced sample consisted of sorted CD4+, CD8+, or CD8+CD57+ T cells (not recorded which) from PBMCs. The CDR3 here is CASRGTGNFYEQYF. The CDR3 DNA is TGTGCCAGCAGAGGGACAGGGAACTTCTACGAGCAGTACTTC.